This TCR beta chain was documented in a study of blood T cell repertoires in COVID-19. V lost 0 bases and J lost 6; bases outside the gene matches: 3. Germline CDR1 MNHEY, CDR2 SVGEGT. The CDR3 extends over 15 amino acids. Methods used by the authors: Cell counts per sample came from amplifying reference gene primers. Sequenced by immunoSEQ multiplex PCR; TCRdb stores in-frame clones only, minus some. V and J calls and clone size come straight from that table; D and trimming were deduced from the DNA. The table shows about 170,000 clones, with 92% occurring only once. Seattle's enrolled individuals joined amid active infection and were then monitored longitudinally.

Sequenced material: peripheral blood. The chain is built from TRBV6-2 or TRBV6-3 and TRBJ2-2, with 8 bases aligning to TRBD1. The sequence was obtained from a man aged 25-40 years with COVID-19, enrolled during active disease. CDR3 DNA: TGTGCCAGCAGTTACTCGGACAGGGATCCCGGGGAGCTGTTTTTT. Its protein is CASSYSDRDPGELFF.